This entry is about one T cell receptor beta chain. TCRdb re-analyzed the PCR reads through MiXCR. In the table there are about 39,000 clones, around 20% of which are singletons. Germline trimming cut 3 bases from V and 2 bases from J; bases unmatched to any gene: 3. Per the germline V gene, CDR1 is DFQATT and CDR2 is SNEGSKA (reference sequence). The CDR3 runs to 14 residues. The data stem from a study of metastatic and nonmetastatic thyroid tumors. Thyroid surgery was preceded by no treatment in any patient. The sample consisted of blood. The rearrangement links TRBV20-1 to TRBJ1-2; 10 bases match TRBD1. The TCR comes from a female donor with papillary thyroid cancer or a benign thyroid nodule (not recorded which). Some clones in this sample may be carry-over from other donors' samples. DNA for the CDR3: TGCAGTGCTAGGAAGACAGGGGGCAACTATGGCTACACCTTC. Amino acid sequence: CSARKTGGNYGYTF.